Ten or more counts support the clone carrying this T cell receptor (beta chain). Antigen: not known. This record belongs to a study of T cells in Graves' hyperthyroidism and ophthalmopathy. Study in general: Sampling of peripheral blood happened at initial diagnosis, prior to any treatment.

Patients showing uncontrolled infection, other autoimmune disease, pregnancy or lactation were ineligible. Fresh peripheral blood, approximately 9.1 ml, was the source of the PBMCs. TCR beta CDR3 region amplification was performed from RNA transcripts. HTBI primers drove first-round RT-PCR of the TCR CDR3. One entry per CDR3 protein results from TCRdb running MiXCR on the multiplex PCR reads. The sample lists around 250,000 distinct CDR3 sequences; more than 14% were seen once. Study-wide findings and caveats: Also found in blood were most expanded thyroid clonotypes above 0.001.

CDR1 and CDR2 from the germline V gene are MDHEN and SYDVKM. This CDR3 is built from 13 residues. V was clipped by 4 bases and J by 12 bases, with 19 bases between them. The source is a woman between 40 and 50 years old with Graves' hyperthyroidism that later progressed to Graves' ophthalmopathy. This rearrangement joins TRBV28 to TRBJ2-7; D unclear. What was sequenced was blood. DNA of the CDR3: TGTGCCAGCAGTTCGGGTCTTATTTCCTTGCTGTACTTC. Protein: CASSSGLISLLYF.